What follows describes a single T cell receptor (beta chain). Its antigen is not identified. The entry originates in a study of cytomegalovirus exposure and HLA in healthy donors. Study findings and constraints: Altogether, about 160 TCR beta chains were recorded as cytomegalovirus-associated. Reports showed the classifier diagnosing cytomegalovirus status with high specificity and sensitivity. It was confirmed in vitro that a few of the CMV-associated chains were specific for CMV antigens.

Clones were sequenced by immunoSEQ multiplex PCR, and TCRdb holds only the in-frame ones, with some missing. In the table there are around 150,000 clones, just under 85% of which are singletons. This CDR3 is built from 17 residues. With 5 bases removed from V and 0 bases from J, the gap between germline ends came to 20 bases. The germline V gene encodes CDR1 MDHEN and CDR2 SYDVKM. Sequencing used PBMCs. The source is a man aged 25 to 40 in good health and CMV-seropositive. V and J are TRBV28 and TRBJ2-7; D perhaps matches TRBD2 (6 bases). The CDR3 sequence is CASSLPGRGVSSYEQYF. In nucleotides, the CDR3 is TGTGCCAGCAGTCTCCCGGGGCGGGGCGTAAGCTCCTACGAGCAGTACTTC.